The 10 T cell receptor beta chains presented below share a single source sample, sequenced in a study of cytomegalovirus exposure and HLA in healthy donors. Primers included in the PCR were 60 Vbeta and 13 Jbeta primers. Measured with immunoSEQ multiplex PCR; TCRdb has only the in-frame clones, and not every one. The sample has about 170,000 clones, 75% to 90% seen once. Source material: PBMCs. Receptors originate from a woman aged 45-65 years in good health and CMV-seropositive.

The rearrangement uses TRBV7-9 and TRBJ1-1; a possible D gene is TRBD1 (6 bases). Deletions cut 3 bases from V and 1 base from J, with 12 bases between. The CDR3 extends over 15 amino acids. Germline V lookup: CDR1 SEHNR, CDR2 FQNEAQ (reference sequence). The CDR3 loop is CASSFAGGANTEAFF. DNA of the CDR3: TGTGCCAGCAGCTTCGCGGGGGGGGCGAACACTGAAGCTTTCTTT.

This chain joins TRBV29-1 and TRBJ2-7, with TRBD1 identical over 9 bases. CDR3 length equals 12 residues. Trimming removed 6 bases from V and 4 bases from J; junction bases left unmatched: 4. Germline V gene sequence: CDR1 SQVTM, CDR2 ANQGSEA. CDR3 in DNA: TGCAGCGTGGGACAGGGCGTGTACGAGCAGTACTTC. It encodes CSVGQGVYEQYF.

The CDR3 spells CASSSRVAVTSTDTQYF. DNA for the CDR3: TGCGCCAGCAGTTCCCGGGTGGCGGTTACAAGCACAGATACGCAGTATTTT. J is TRBJ2-3 and V is TRBV23-1; unclear D gene. TRBV23-1 is identified as an open reading frame with a role that is uncertain. The V end was cut by 5 bases, the J end by 0 bases, with 18 bases between. This CDR3 has 17 residues.

CDR3 bases: TGTGCCATCGCAACAGTCGGCACTGAAGCTTTCTTT. It specifies CAIATVGTEAFF. V gene TRBV10-3 combines with J gene TRBJ1-1; the D is unclear. Trimming removed 8 bases at V and 4 bases at J, with 11 bases between. Looked up from germline, CDR1 is ENHRY and CDR2 is SYGVKD. The CDR3 runs to 12 residues.

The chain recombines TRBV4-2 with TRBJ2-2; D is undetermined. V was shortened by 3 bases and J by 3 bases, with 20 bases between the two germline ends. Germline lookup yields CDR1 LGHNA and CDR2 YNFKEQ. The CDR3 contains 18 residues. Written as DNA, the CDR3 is TGTGCCAGCAGCCATCCCCCCGATAGAGTGTTTGACACCGGGGAGCTGTTTTTT. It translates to CASSHPPDRVFDTGELFF.

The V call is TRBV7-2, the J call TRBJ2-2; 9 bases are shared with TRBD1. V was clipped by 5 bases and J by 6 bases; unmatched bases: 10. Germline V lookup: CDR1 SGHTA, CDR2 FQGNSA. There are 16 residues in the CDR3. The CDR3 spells CASSPMDRGGSGELFF. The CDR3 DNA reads TGTGCCAGCAGCCCTATGGACAGGGGAGGGTCCGGGGAGCTGTTTTTT.

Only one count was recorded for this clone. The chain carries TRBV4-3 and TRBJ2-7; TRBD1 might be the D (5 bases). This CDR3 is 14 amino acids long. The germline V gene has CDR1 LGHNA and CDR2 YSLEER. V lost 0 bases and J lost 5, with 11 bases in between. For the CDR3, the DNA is TGCGCCAGCAGCCAAGATCAGGGTACAAACGAGCAGTACTTC. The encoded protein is CASSQDQGTNEQYF.

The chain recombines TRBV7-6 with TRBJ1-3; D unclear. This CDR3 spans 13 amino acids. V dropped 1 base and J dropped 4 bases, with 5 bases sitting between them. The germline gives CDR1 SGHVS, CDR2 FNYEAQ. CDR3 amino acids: CASSLGLGNTIYF. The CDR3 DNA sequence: TGTGCCAGCAGCTTAGGTCTCGGAAACACCATATATTTT.

The CDR3 nucleotides read TGCGCCAGCAGCCCTTCCCTCGGGACAGGGTCTCGCAATGAGCAGTTCTTC. It yields the protein CASSPSLGTGSRNEQFF. The rearrangement joins TRBV5-1 to TRBJ2-1; TRBD1 matches at 9 bases. This CDR3 has 17 residues. V was clipped by 4 bases and J by 6 bases; unmatched bases: 14. Germline loops: CDR1 SGHRS, CDR2 YFSETQ.

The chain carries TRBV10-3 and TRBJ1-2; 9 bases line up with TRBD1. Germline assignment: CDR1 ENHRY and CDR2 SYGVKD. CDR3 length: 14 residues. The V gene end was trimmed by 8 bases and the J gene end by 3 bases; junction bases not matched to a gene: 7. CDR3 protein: CAIGTGRQDYGYTF. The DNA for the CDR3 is TGTGCCATCGGGACAGGGAGGCAAGACTATGGCTACACCTTC.